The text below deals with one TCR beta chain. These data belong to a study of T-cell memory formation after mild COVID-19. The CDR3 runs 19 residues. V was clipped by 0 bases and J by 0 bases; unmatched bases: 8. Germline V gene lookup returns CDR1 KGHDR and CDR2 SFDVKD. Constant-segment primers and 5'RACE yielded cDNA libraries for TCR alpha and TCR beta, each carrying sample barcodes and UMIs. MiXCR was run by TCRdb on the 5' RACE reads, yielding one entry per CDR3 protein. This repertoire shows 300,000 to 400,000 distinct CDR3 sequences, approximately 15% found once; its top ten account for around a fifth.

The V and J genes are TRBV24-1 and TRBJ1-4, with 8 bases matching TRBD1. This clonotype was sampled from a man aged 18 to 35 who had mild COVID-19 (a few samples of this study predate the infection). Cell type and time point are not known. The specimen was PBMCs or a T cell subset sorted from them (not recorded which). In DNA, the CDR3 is TGTGCCACCAGTGATTTGTGGACTACAGGGGGGGCAACTAATGAAAAACTGTTTTTT. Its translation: CATSDLWTTGGATNEKLFF.